The entry below gives a single TCR beta chain sequence along with its context. Sequencing was performed with immunoSEQ multiplex PCR; in TCRdb, only in-frame clones are kept and a portion is missing. This table holds fewer than 200,000 clones. Trimming took off 9 bases at V and 1 base at J, with 13 bases between the two ends. CDR3 length: 14 residues. Germline values: CDR1 MDHEN, CDR2 SYDVKM. This specimen belongs to a study of control samples from healthy donors and cancer patients. The sequencing input was blood. V and J are TRBV28 and TRBJ1-5; perhaps TRBD1 as D (5 bases). This clonotype was sampled from a woman aged 25 to 39 in good health. In DNA, the CDR3 is TGTGCCAGTGGAGGGGAGGTAAGCAATCAGCCCCAGCATTTT. Protein: CASGGEVSNQPQHF.